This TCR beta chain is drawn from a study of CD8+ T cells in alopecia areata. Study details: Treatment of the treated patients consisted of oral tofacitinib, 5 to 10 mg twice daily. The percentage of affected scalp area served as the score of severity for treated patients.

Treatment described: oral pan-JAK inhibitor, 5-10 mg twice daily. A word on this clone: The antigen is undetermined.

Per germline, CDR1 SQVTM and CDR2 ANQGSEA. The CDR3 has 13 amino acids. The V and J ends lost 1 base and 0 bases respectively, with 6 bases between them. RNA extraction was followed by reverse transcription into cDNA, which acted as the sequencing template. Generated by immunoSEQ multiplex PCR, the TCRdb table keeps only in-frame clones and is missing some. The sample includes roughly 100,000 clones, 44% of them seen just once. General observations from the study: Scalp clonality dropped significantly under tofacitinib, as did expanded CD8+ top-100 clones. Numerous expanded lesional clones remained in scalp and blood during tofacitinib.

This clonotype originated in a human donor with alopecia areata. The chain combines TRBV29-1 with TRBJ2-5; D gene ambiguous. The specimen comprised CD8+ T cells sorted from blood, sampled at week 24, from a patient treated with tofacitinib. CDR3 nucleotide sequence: TGCAGCGTTGAAGGTCCGTACCAAGAGACCCAGTACTTC. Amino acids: CSVEGPYQETQYF.